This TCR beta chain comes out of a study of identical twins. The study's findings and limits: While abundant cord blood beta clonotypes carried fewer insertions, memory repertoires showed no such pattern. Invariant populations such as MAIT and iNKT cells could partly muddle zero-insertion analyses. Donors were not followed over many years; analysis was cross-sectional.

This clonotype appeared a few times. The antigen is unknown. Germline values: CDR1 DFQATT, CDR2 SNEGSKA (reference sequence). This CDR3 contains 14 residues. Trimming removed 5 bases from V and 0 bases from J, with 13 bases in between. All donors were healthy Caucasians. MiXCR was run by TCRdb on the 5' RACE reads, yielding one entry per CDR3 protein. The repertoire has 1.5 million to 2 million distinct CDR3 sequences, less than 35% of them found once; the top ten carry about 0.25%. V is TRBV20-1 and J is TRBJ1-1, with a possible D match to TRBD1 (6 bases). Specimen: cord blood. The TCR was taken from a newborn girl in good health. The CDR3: CSAPNRAMNTEAFF. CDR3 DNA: TGCAGTGCTCCCAACAGGGCCATGAACACTGAAGCTTTCTTT.